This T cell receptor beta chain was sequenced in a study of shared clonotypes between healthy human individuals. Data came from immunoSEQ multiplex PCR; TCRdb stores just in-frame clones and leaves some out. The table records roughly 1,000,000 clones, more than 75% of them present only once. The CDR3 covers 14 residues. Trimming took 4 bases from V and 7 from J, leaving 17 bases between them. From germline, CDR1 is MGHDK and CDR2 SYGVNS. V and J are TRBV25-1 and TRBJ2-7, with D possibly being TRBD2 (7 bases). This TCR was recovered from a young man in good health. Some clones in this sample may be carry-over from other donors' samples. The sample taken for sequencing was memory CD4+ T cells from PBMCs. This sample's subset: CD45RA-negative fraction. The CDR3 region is CASSALGGRKEQYF. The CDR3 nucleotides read TGTGCCAGCAGTGCCCTGGGGGGGCGGAAGGAGCAGTACTTC.